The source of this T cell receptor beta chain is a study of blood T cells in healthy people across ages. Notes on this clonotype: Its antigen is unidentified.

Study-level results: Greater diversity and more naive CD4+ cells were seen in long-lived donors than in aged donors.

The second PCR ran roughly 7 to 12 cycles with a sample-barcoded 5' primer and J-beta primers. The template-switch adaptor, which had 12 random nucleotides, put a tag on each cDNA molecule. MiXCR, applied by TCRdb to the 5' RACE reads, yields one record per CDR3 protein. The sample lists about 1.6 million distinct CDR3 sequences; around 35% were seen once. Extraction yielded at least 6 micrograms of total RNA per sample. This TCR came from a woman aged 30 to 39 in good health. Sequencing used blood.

This CDR3 is CAWSPQGWNEQFF. The CDR3 region has the DNA TGTGCCTGGAGTCCTCAGGGATGGAATGAGCAGTTCTTC. This rearrangement joins TRBV30 to TRBJ2-1; perhaps TRBD1 as D (5 bases). The V end was cut by 2 bases, the J end by 7 bases, with 12 bases between. CDR1 and CDR2 from the germline V gene are GTSNPN and SVGIG (reference sequence). The CDR3 runs 13 residues.